This T cell receptor (beta chain) was captured by sequencing in a study of blood T cell repertoires in COVID-19. Per the original data handling: Scientists estimated how many nucleated cells there were by amplifying reference gene primers. Here immunoSEQ multiplex PCR was the method, and the copy in TCRdb shows in-frame clones only, minus some. V and J calls plus clone size are reproduced from that table; the DNA served to infer D and trimming. The sample carries tens of thousands of clones, approximately 80% recorded once. Sequencing input: peripheral blood. The receptor was derived from a man between 65 and 79 years old who had recovered from COVID-19.

DNA for the CDR3: TGTGCCAGCAGCCCAGGGTCCCGAGCAGATACGCAGTATTTT. This gives the protein CASSPGSRADTQYF. This chain connects TRBV7-3 to TRBJ2-3; TRBD1 might be the D (5 bases). The CDR3 is 14 amino acids. Germline assignment: CDR1 SGHTA and CDR2 FQGTGA. Deletions cut 5 bases from V and 4 bases from J, with 13 bases between.